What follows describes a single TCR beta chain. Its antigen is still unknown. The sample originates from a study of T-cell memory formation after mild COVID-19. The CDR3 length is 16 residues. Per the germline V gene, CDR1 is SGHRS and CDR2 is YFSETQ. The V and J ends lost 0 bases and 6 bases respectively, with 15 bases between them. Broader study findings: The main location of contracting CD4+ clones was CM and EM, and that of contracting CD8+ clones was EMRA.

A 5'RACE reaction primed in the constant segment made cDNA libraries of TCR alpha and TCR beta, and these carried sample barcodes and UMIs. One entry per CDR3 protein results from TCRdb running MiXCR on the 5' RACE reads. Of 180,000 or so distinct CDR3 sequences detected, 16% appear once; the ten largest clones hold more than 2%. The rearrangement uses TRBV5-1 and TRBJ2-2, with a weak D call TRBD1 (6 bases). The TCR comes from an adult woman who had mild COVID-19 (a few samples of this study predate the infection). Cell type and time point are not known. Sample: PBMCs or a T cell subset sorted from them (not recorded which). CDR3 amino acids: CASSLAGTQIAGELFF. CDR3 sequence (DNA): TGCGCCAGCAGCTTGGCTGGGACACAAATTGCCGGGGAGCTGTTTTTT.